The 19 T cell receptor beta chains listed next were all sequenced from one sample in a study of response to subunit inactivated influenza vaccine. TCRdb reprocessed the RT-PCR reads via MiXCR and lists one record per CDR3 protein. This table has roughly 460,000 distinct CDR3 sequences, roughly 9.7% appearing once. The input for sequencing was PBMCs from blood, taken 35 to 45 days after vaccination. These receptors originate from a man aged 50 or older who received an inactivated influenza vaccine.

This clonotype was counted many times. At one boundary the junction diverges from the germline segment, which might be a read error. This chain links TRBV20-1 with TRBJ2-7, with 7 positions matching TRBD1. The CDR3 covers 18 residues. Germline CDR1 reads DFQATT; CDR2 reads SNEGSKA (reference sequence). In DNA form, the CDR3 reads TGCAGTGCTAGAGACACTCCGGGACAGATACTATTTACCCATTCGCCGCCTTTC. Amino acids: CSARDTPGQILFTHSPPF.

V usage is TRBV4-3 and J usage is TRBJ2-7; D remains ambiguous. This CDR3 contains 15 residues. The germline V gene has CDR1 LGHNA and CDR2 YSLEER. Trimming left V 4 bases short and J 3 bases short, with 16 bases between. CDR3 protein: CASSLSPAAHYEQYF. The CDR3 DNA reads TGCGCCAGCAGCCTCTCCCCGGCAGCCCACTACGAGCAGTACTTC.

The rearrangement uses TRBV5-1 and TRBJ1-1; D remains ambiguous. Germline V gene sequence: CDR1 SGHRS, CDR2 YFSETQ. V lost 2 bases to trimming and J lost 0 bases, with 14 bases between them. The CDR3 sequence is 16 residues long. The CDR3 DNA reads TGCGCCAGCAGCTTTGAAGGAAGGCCCATGAACACTGAAGCTTTCTTT. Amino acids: CASSFEGRPMNTEAFF.

CDR3 sequence (DNA): TGTGCCAGCCGGTTTGGACAGGGGAGGGGTGAAAAACTGTTTTTT. Its translation: CASRFGQGRGEKLFF. The chain couples TRBV5-5 to TRBJ1-4, with 9 bases lining up with TRBD1. Germline trimming cut 7 bases from V and 7 bases from J; bases unmatched to any gene: 11. Germline values: CDR1 SGHKS, CDR2 YYEKEE (reference sequence). The CDR3 is made up of 15 amino acids.

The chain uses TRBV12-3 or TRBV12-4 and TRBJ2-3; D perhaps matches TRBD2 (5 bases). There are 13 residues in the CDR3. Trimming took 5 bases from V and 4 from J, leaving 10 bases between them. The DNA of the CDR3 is TGTGCCAGCAGTCCCACGGGATCAGATACGCAGTATTTT. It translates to CASSPTGSDTQYF.

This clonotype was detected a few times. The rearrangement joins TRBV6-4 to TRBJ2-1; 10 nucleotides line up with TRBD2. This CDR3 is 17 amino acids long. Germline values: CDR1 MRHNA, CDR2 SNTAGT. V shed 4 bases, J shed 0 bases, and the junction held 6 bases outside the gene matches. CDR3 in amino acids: CASSVGAGGFSYNEQFF. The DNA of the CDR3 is TGTGCCAGCAGTGTTGGAGCGGGGGGGTTCTCCTACAATGAGCAGTTCTTC.

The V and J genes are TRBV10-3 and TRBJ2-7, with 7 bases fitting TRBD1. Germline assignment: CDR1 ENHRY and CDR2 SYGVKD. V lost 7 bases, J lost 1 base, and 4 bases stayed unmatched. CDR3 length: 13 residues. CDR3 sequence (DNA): TGTGCCATCAAAGAGACAGGGTCCTACGAGCAGTACTTC. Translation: CAIKETGSYEQYF.

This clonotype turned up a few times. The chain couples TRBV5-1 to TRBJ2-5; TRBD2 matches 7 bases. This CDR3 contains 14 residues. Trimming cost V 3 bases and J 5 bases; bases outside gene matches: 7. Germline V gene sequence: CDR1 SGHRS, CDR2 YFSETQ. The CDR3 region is CASSSAQGGETQYF. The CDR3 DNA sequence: TGCGCCAGCAGCTCCGCCCAGGGAGGGGAGACCCAGTACTTC.

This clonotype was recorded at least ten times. CDR3 in DNA: TGCAGTGTCCCGGACTGGAACAATGAGCAGTTCTTC. This codes for CSVPDWNNEQFF. This rearrangement joins TRBV20-1 to TRBJ2-1, with a tentative D call TRBD2 (5 bases). Trimming shortened V by 7 bases and J by 5 bases, and 12 bases separated the two germline ends. CDR3 length equals 12 residues. The germline gives CDR1 DFQATT, CDR2 SNEGSKA (reference sequence).

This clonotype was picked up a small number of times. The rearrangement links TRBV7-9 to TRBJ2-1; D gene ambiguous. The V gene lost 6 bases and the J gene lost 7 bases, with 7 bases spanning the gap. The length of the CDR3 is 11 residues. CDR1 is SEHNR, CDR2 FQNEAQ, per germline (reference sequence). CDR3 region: CASSSTNEQFF. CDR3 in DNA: TGTGCCAGCAGTTCGACGAATGAGCAGTTCTTC.

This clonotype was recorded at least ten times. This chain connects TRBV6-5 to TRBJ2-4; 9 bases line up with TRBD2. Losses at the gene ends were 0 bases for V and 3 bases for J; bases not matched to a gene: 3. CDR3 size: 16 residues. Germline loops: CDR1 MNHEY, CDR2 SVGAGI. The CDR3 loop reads CASSYSVAGDKNIQYF. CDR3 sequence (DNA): TGTGCCAGCAGTTACTCGGTAGCGGGGGACAAAAACATTCAGTACTTC.

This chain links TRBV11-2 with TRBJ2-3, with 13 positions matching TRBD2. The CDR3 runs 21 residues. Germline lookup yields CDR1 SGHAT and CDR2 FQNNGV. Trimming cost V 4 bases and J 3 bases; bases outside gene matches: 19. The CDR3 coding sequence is TGTGCCAGCAGCTCCGAAGACCTCACTAGCGGGAGGGCCAAGTTTACAGATACGCAGTATTTT. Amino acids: CASSSEDLTSGRAKFTDTQYF.

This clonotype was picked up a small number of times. The CDR3 here is CASSLAHGIQSPGELFF. CDR3 nucleotides: TGTGCCAGCAGCTTAGCGCATGGCATTCAGTCTCCTGGGGAGCTGTTTTTT. This chain uses TRBV7-2 with TRBJ2-2; D unresolved. This CDR3 comprises 17 residues. V lost 0 bases and J lost 8, with 19 bases in between. Germline V lookup: CDR1 SGHTA, CDR2 FQGNSA.

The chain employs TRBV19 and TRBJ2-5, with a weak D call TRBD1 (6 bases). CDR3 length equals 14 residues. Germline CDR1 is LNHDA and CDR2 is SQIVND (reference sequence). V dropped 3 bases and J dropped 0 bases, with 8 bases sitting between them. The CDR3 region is CASSIGTHQETQYF. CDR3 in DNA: TGTGCCAGTAGTATCGGGACACACCAAGAGACCCAGTACTTC.

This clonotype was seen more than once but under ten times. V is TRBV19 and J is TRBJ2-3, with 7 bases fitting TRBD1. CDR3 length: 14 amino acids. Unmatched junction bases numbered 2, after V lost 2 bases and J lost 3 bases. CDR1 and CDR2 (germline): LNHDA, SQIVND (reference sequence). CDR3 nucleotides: TGTGCCAGTAGTATAACAGGGGTTACAGATACGCAGTATTTT. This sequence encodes CASSITGVTDTQYF.

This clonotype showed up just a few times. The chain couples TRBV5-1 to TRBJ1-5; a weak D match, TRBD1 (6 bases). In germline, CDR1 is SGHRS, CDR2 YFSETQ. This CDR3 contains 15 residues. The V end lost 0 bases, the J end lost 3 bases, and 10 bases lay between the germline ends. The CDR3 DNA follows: TGCGCCAGCAGCTTGGGTGGACAGATCAATCAGCCCCAGCATTTT. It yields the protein CASSLGGQINQPQHF.

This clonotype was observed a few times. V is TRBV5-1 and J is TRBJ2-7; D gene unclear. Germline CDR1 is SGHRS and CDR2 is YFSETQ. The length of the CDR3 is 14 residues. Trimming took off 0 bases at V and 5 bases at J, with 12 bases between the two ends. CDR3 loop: CASSLESLRNEQYF. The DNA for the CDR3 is TGCGCCAGCAGCTTGGAGTCTCTGCGTAACGAGCAGTACTTC. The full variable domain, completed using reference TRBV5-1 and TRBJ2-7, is KAGVTQTPRYLIKTRGQQVTLSCSPISGHRSVSWYQQTPGQGLQFLFEYFSETQRNKGNFPGRFSGRQFSNSRSEMNVSTLELGDSALYLCASSLESLRNEQYFGPGTRLTVT.

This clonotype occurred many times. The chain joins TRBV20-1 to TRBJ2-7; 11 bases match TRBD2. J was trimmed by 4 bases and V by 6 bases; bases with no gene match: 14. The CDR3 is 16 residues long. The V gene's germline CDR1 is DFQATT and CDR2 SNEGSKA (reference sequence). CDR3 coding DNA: TGCAGTGCCAAGGCTAGCGGGAGGCCGAACCGATACGAGCAGTACTTC. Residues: CSAKASGRPNRYEQYF.

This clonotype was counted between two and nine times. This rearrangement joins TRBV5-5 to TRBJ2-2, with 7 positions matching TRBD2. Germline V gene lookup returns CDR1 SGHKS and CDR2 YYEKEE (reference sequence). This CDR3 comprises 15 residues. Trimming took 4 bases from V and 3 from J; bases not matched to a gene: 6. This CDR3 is CASSRVLADTGELFF. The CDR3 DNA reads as TGTGCCAGCAGCCGAGTCCTAGCGGACACCGGGGAGCTGTTTTTT.